This TCR beta chain was profiled in a study of cytomegalovirus exposure and HLA in healthy donors. Trimming removed 6 bases from V and 11 bases from J, with 25 bases in between. The CDR3 is made up of 15 amino acids. Germline V gene sequence: CDR1 MDHEN, CDR2 SYDVKM. Using immunoSEQ multiplex PCR, the repertoire was profiled, and TCRdb retains in-frame clones only, with some absent. The sample comprises some 210,000 clones, 75% to 90% of which are singletons, and roughly 5.7% rests with the top ten. Sequenced input: PBMCs. The sequence was obtained from a young woman in good health and CMV-seronegative. V and J are TRBV28 and TRBJ1-1, with TRBD1 as a possible D gene (5 bases). This CDR3 is CASRTRLDGRGGAFF. The CDR3 DNA reads as TGTGCCAGCAGAACCCGGCTCGACGGACGCGGGGGGGCTTTCTTT.